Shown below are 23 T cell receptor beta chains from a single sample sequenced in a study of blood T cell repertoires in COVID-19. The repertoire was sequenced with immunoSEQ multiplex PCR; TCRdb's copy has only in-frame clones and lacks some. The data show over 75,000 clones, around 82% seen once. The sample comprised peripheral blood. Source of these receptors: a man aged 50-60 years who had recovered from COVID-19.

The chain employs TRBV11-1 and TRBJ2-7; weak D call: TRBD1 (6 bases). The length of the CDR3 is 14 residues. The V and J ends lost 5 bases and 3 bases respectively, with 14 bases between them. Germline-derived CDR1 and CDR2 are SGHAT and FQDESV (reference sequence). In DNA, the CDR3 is TGTGCCAGCAGCATGGGACACGTATTCTACGAGCAGTACTTC. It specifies CASSMGHVFYEQYF.

DNA of the CDR3: TGCGCCAGCAGCCTGCGGACTAGCGGGGGGGCCTCCTACGAGCAGTACTTC. The encoded protein is CASSLRTSGGASYEQYF. The gene calls are TRBV5-1 and TRBJ2-7, with 15 nucleotides matching TRBD2. CDR3 length equals 17 residues. Germline CDR1 SGHRS, CDR2 YFSETQ. V was clipped by 4 bases and J by 0 bases; unmatched bases: 5. Based on the CDR3 plus reference TRBV5-1 and TRBJ2-7, the full variable domain is KAGVTQTPRYLIKTRGQQVTLSCSPISGHRSVSWYQQTPGQGLQFLFEYFSETQRNKGNFPGRFSGRQFSNSRSEMNVSTLELGDSALYLCASSLRTSGGASYEQYFGPGTRLTVT.

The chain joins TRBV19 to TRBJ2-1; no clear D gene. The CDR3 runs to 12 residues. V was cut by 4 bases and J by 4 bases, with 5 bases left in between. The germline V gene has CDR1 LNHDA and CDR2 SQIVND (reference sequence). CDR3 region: CASSNRYNEQFF. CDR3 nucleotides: TGTGCCAGTAGTAACAGATACAATGAGCAGTTCTTC.

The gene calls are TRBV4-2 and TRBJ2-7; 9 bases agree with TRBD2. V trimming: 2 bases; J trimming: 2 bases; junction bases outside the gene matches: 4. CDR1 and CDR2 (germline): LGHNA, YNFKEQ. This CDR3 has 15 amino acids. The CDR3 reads CASSQSLAGTYEQYF. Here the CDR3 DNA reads TGTGCCAGCAGCCAATCCCTAGCGGGGACCTACGAGCAGTACTTC.

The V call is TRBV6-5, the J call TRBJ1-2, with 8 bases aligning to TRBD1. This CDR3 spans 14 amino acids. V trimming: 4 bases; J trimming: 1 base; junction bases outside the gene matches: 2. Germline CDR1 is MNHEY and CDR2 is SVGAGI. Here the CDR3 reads CASSFGQGNYGYTF. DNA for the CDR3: TGTGCCAGCAGTTTCGGACAGGGTAACTATGGCTACACCTTC.

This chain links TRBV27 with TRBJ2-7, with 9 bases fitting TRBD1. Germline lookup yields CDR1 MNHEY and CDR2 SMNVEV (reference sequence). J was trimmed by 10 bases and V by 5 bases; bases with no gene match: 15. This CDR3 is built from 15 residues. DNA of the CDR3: TGTGCCAGCAGTGTCGGACAGGGGATTACTACGAGACAGTACTTC. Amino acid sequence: CASSVGQGITTRQYF.

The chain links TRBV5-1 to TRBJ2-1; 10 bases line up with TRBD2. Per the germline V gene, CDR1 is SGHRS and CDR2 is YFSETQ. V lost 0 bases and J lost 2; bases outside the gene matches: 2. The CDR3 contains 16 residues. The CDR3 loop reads CASSLEAGGPYNEQFF. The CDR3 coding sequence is TGCGCCAGCAGCTTGGAAGCGGGAGGGCCCTACAATGAGCAGTTCTTC.

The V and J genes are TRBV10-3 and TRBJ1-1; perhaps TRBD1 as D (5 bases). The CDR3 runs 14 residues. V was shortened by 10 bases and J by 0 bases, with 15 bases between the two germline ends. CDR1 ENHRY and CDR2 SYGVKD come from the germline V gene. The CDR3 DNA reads TGTGCCACGAAGGGGCAGGATTTGAACACTGAAGCTTTCTTT. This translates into CATKGQDLNTEAFF.

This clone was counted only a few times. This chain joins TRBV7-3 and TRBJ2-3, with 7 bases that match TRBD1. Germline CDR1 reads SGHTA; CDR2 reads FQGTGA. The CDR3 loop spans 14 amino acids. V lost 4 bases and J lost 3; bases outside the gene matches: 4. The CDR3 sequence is CASSSSTGTDTQYF. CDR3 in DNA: TGTGCCAGCAGCTCCTCGACAGGGACAGATACGCAGTATTTT.

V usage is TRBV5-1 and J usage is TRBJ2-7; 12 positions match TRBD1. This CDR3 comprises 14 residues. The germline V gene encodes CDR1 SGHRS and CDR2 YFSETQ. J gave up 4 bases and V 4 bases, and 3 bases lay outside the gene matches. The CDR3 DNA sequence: TGCGCCAGCAGCCCGGGACAGGGGGCATACGAGCAGTACTTC. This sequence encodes CASSPGQGAYEQYF. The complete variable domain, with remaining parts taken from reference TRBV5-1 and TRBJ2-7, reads KAGVTQTPRYLIKTRGQQVTLSCSPISGHRSVSWYQQTPGQGLQFLFEYFSETQRNKGNFPGRFSGRQFSNSRSEMNVSTLELGDSALYLCASSPGQGAYEQYFGPGTRLTVT.

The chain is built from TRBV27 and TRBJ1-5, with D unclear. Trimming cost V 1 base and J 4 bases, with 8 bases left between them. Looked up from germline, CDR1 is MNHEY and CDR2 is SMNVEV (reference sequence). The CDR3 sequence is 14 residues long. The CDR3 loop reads CASSLFTENQPQHF. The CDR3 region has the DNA TGTGCCAGCAGTTTATTCACGGAGAATCAGCCCCAGCATTTT.

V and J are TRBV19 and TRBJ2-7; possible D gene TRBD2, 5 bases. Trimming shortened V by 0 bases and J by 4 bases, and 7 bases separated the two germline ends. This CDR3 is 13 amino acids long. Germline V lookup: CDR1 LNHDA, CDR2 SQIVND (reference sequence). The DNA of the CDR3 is TGTGCCAGTAGTATAGATGGAGGATACGAGCAGTACTTC. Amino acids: CASSIDGGYEQYF.

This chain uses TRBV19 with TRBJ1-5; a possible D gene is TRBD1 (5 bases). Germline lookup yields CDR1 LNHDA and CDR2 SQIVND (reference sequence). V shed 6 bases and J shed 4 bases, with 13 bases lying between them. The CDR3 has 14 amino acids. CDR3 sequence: CASRGQGGNQPQHF. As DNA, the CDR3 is TGTGCCAGTAGGGGGCAGGGCGGAAATCAGCCCCAGCATTTT.

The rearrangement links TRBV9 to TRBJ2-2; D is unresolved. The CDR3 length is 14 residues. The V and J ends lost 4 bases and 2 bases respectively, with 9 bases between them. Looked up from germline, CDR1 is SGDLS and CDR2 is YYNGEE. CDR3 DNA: TGTGCCAGCAGCCCTCAGACTAACACCGGGGAGCTGTTTTTT. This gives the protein CASSPQTNTGELFF.

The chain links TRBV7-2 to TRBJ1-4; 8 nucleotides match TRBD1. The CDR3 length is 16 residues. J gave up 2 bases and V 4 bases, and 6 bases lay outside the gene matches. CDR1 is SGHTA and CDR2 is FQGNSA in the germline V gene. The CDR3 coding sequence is TGTGCCAGCAGCTCGAAGACAGGGGCGACTAATGAAAAACTGTTTTTT. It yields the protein CASSSKTGATNEKLFF.

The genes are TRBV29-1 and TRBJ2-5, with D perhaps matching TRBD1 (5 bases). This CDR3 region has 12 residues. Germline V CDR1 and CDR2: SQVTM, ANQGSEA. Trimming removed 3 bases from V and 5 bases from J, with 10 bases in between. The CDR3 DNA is TGCAGCGTTGATGCCCAGGGTGAGACCCAGTACTTC. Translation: CSVDAQGETQYF.

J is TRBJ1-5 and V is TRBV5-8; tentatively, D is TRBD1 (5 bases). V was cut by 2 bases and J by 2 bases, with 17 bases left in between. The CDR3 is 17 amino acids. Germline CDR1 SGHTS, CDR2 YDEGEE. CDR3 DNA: TGTGCCAGCAGCTTTATATTTTCAGGGTCTCGCAATCAGCCCCAGCATTTT. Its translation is CASSFIFSGSRNQPQHF.

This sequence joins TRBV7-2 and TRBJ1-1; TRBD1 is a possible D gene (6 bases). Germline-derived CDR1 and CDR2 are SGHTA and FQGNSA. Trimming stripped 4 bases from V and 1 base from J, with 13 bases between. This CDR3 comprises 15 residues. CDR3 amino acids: CASSWGGSGNTEAFF. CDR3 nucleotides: TGTGCCAGCAGCTGGGGGGGCAGCGGGAACACTGAAGCTTTCTTT.

CDR3 sequence reads: CASSPPMRSTDTQYF. CDR3 nucleotide sequence: TGTGCCAGCTCACCACCCATGAGAAGCACAGATACGCAGTATTTT. The genes are TRBV18 and TRBJ2-3, with D unresolved. Per germline, CDR1 KGHSH and CDR2 LQKENI. The CDR3 has 15 amino acids. Trimming stripped 0 bases from V and 0 bases from J, with 7 bases between.

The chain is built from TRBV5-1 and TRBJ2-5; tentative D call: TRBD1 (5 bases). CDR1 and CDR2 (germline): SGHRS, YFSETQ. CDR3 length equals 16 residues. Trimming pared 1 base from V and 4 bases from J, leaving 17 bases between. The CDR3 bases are TGCGCCAGCAGCTTGACCCCTTCAGGCACAGGAGAGACCCAGTACTTC. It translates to CASSLTPSGTGETQYF.

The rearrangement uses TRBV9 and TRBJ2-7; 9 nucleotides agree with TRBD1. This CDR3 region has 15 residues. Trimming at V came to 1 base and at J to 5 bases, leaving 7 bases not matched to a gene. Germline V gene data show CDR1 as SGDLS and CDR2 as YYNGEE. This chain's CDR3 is CASSVFGTGPHEQYF. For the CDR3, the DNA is TGTGCCAGCAGCGTATTTGGGACAGGGCCCCACGAGCAGTACTTC. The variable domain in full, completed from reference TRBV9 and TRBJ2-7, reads DSGVTQTPKHLITATGQRVTLRCSPRSGDLSVYWYQQSLDQGLQFLIQYYNGEERAKGNILERFSAQQFPDLHSELNLSSLELGDSALYFCASSVFGTGPHEQYFGPGTRLTVT.

CDR3: CASRGQIVYEQYF. In DNA, the CDR3 is TGCGCCAGCAGGGGACAGATAGTATACGAGCAGTACTTC. V and J are TRBV5-1 and TRBJ2-7; 7 bases are a match to TRBD1. The CDR3 loop spans 13 amino acids. Germline CDR1 reads SGHRS; CDR2 reads YFSETQ. V was clipped by 5 bases and J by 4 bases; unmatched bases: 6.

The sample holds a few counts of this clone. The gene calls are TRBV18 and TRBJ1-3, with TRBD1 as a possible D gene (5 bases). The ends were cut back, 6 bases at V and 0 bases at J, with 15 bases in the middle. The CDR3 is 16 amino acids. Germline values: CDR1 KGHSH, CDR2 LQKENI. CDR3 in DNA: TGTGCCAGCTCTCGTGACAGCCTCCTCTCTGGAAACACCATATATTTT. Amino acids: CASSRDSLLSGNTIYF.